One and the same sample provided the 17 T cell receptor beta chains below, sequenced in a study of regulatory T cells in long-lasting Graves disease. Time point here: persistent/refractory GD, antithyroid drugs over 5 years with positive TRAb. Isolated PBMC RNA provided the starting material for the TCR library. Building the TCR beta libraries relied on iRepertoire HTBI primers, and CDR3 regions underwent Arm-PCR. MiXCR was run by TCRdb on the multiplex PCR reads, yielding one entry per CDR3 protein. The table shows around 450,000 distinct CDR3 sequences, with under 25% occurring only once. The starting material was peripheral blood mononuclear cells (PBMCs), obtained when the disease was refractory, from a patient treated with antithyroid drugs. All receptors come from a female donor with Graves disease.

The chain joins TRBV20-1 to TRBJ1-1, with a tentative D call TRBD1 (5 bases). The V gene lost 6 bases and the J gene lost 2 bases, with 16 bases spanning the gap. This CDR3 spans 14 amino acids. The V gene's germline CDR1 is DFQATT and CDR2 SNEGSKA (reference sequence). The CDR3, as DNA: TGCAGTGCAAAGAGAGGCCAGGGAAACACTGAAGCTTTCTTT. This encodes CSAKRGQGNTEAFF.

The chain uses TRBV10-3 and TRBJ1-6, with 7 bases identical to TRBD1. In germline, CDR1 is ENHRY, CDR2 SYGVKD. This CDR3 is 12 amino acids long. J was trimmed by 7 bases and V by 9 bases; bases with no gene match: 3. CDR3 protein: CAIRQGNSPLHF. DNA of the CDR3: TGTGCCATAAGACAGGGCAATTCACCCCTCCACTTT.

The table lists this clonotype with many counts. The V and J genes are TRBV5-5 and TRBJ2-5, with D possibly matching TRBD1 (5 bases). Germline V gives CDR1 SGHKS, CDR2 YYEKEE (reference sequence). Trimming pared 7 bases from V and 2 bases from J, leaving 15 bases between. The CDR3 runs to 14 residues. The CDR3 DNA follows: TGTGCCAGCCGAAAAGGGGCAGGACAAGAGACCCAGTACTTC. Translation: CASRKGAGQETQYF. Filled out from reference TRBV5-5 and TRBJ2-5, the complete variable domain reads DAGVTQSPTHLIKTRGQQVTLRCSPISGHKSVSWYQQVLGQGPQFIFQYYEKEERGRGNFPDRFSARQFPNYSSELNVNALLLGDSALYLCASRKGAGQETQYFGPGTRLLVL.

The chain joins TRBV9 to TRBJ2-2; TRBD2 aligns across 11 bases. With 3 bases clipped from V and 4 bases from J, the junction kept 8 bases outside the gene matches. In germline, CDR1 is SGDLS, CDR2 YYNGEE. The CDR3 length is 17 residues. The DNA of the CDR3 is TGTGCCAGCAGCGCAACCGGGACTAGCGGTCGCACCGGGGAGCTGTTTTTT. Translated: CASSATGTSGRTGELFF.

The J gene is TRBJ2-7, the V gene TRBV20-1; D may be TRBD2 (7 bases). Germline V gene sequence: CDR1 DFQATT, CDR2 SNEGSKA (reference sequence). CDR3 length: 14 residues. Trimming removed 5 bases at V and 6 bases at J, with 20 bases between. The DNA for the CDR3 is TGCAGTGCTGAGGGGGGGGCGCCGAGTCTCGAGCAGTACTTC. Protein product: CSAEGGAPSLEQYF.

This clonotype was seen ten or more times. This sequence joins TRBV12-3 or TRBV12-4 and TRBJ1-6; 7 bases map to TRBD1. The length of the CDR3 is 13 residues. J gave up 10 bases and V 7 bases, and 7 bases lay outside the gene matches. In DNA form, the CDR3 reads TGTGCCAGCACCTCGGGAGGGGGCTCACCCCTCCACTTT. Translating gives CASTSGGGSPLHF.

This clonotype has at least ten counts. The chain recombines TRBV6-4 with TRBJ1-2; D unclear. Germline V gene sequence: CDR1 MRHNA, CDR2 SNTAGT. V was pared by 3 bases and J by 4 bases, with 9 bases between. This CDR3 region has 13 residues. In DNA form, the CDR3 reads TGTGCCAGCAGTGAGGGTTTGGGCTATGGCTACACCTTC. This sequence encodes CASSEGLGYGYTF.

With respect to this clonotype: Since a much larger clone is just one base distant, this may be a read error. The V and J genes are TRBV20-1 and TRBJ1-2; D is perhaps TRBD1 (6 bases). Germline CDR1 and CDR2: DFQATT and SNEGSKA (reference sequence). The CDR3 spans 14 residues. The V end was cut by 6 bases, the J end by 9 bases, with 23 bases between. CDR3 amino acids: CSATNPGGDYSYTF. In nucleotides, the CDR3 is TGCAGTGCCACCAATCCGGGGGGCGATTATAGCTACACCTTC.

In its sample, this clonotype was seen once. The chain carries TRBV20-1 and TRBJ2-7; 12 nucleotides align to TRBD2. The CDR3 has 17 residues. The ends lost 1 base at V and 3 bases at J; junction bases unmatched: 10. Germline V gene sequence: CDR1 DFQATT, CDR2 SNEGSKA (reference sequence). The CDR3 nucleotides are TGCAGTGCTAGAGGGGGACTAGCGGGCCGCCGAGTCTACGAGCAGTACTTC. Encoded protein: CSARGGLAGRRVYEQYF.

The table lists this clonotype with a few counts. The J gene is TRBJ1-5, the V gene TRBV4-1; weak D call: TRBD1 (5 bases). The germline V gene encodes CDR1 MGHRA and CDR2 YSYEKL. Trimming removed 4 bases at V and 2 bases at J, with 12 bases between. The CDR3 length is 15 residues. The CDR3 DNA sequence: TGCGCCAGCAGCCGAACGACAGTGGGCAATCAGCCCCAGCATTTT. Protein: CASSRTTVGNQPQHF.

This clonotype has a handful of counts. This chain links TRBV12-3 or TRBV12-4 with TRBJ2-1, with D hard to call. CDR3 length equals 14 residues. Trimming pared 6 bases from V and 10 bases from J, leaving 19 bases between. The CDR3 region has the DNA TGTGCCAGCAGCCCCCATCTAGTGGATCCGGAGCAGTTCTTC. Its translation is CASSPHLVDPEQFF.

The rearrangement links TRBV28 to TRBJ1-2; D might be TRBD1 (6 bases). Germline CDR1 is MDHEN and CDR2 is SYDVKM. CDR3 length: 16 residues. The germline V and J ends were trimmed by 6 bases and 7 bases, with 24 bases remaining between them. CDR3 sequence (DNA): TGTGCCAGCAGCCAACTAGCCAGCGGGGGGGGCTCTGGCTACACCTTC. It translates to CASSQLASGGGSGYTF.

The chain uses TRBV6-5 and TRBJ1-6; no clear D. Trimming removed 2 bases from V and 3 bases from J, with 11 bases in between. Germline V lookup: CDR1 MNHEY, CDR2 SVGAGI. The CDR3 length is 16 residues. This CDR3 is CASSYGPDFYNSPLHF. The CDR3 coding sequence is TGTGCCAGCAGTTACGGCCCGGATTTCTATAATTCACCCCTCCACTTT.

The J gene is TRBJ2-3, the V gene TRBV3-1; 9 bases agree with TRBD2. Germline V gene data show CDR1 as LGHDT and CDR2 as YNNKEL (reference sequence). The CDR3 length is 13 residues. With 10 bases clipped from V and 5 bases from J, the junction kept 7 bases outside the gene matches. The CDR3 bases are TGTGCCACCGATAGCGGGGGAATAGATACGCAGTATTTT. This sequence encodes CATDSGGIDTQYF.

This clonotype was picked up many times. The chain recombines TRBV27 with TRBJ2-7; no firm D call. Germline lookup yields CDR1 MNHEY and CDR2 SMNVEV (reference sequence). The CDR3 loop spans 14 amino acids. V shed 3 bases and J shed 1 base, with 10 bases lying between them. CDR3 amino acids: CASSFSRQSYEQYF. In DNA form, the CDR3 reads TGTGCCAGCAGTTTCAGCAGGCAATCCTACGAGCAGTACTTC.

This clonotype was detected many times. This sequence joins TRBV15 and TRBJ1-4; 7 bases map to TRBD1. V lost 3 bases to trimming and J lost 3 bases; unmatched junction nucleotides: 7. The CDR3 loop spans 16 amino acids. In germline, CDR1 is LNHNV, CDR2 YYDKDF (reference sequence). This CDR3 is CATSSGPGQPNEKLFF. The CDR3 DNA sequence: TGTGCCACCAGCAGTGGCCCGGGACAGCCTAATGAAAAACTGTTTTTT. Combining the CDR3 with reference TRBV15 and TRBJ1-4 gives the whole variable domain DAMVIQNPRYQVTQFGKPVTLSCSQTLNHNVMYWYQQKSSQAPKLLFHYYDKDFNNEADTPDNFQSRRPNTSFCFLDIRSPGLGDTAMYLCATSSGPGQPNEKLFFGSGTQLSVL.

In its sample, this clonotype was seen many times. The chain combines TRBV24-1 with TRBJ1-5; possible D gene TRBD1, 6 bases. The CDR3 runs to 15 residues. Trimming pared 2 bases from V and 4 bases from J, leaving 11 bases between. The germline gives CDR1 KGHDR, CDR2 SFDVKD. In DNA, the CDR3 is TGTGCCACCAGTGATTCTGGGGGCCTAAATCAGCCCCAGCATTTT. Protein: CATSDSGGLNQPQHF.